The T cell receptor beta chain described here comes from a study of identical twins. In TCRdb, the 5' RACE reads were re-called with MiXCR into one record per CDR3 protein. The sample lists hundreds of thousands of distinct CDR3 sequences; 18% were seen once. This clonotype was observed a few times. There are 13 residues in the CDR3. V gave up 4 bases and J gave up 7 bases, with 14 bases separating them. CDR1 is SGHKS, CDR2 YYEKEE, per germline (reference sequence). The sample was also reused in another study, on T cells expressing NK-cell markers. From that study: Repertoire data for TCR beta were derived from sorted T cells (CD3+CD56+NKG2C+, CD3+CD56+NKG2C- and CD3+CD56-NKG2C+).

The sequence was collected from a woman aged 18-35 years in good health. Sequencing was performed on PBMCs. This sequence joins TRBV5-5 and TRBJ1-2; D is perhaps TRBD1 (5 bases). In nucleotides, the CDR3 is TGTGCCAGCAGCCCAGAGGGACCAGGTGGCTACACCTTC. Translation: CASSPEGPGGYTF.